The rows below give T cell receptor beta chains drawn from one sample of a study of T-cell reconstitution after alpha-beta-depleted transplantation in children. TCRdb reanalysed the PCR reads using MiXCR and keeps one entry per CDR3 protein. In the table there are 500,000 to 650,000 distinct CDR3 sequences, 10% to 15% of which are singletons. The sequences come from PBMCs, mostly from graft donor cells, collected 360 days after TCRalphabeta/CD19-depleted stem cell transplant. The receptor set was obtained from a male patient aged 5 to 17 who had a stem cell transplant for acute myeloid leukemia, so the T cells may come from the graft donor. CDR3s include the opening cysteine and the closing phenylalanine or tryptophan. A D gene is named only where the DNA matches it firmly. Where a row states a size, it is once, few, many or the class of an expanded clone; other rows omit it.

TRBV20-1	TRBJ2-4	TRBD1	NA	CSATPGTGPVAKNIQYF	TGCAGTGCTACCCCCGGGACAGGGCCTGTAGCCAAAAACATTCAGTACTTC
TRBV4-3	TRBJ2-7	TRBD2	NA	CASSQVARAGYNEQYF	TGCGCCAGCAGCCAAGTGGCGCGAGCGGGATACAACGAGCAGTACTTC
TRBV28	TRBJ2-7	TRBD2	NA	CASSLSTSGYYEQYF	TGTGCCAGCAGCCTGTCGACTAGCGGATACTACGAGCAGTACTTC
TRBV15	TRBJ2-1	TRBD2	NA	CATSRVQLAGGNEQFF	TGTGCCACCAGCAGAGTTCAACTAGCGGGAGGCAATGAGCAGTTCTTC
TRBV7-6	TRBJ1-2	TRBD1	NA	CASSGIQGARGYTF	TGTGCCAGCAGCGGGATACAGGGGGCCCGTGGCTACACCTTC
TRBV7-6	TRBJ1-2	NA	NA	CASSLSSQLSNYGYTF	TGTGCCAGCAGCTTATCCAGCCAGTTGTCTAACTATGGCTACACCTTC
TRBV7-9	TRBJ2-1	TRBD1	many	CASSLEGGSGNEQFF	TGTGCCAGCAGCTTAGAAGGGGGCAGCGGCAATGAGCAGTTCTTC
TRBV29-1	TRBJ2-1	NA	once	CSVEDPKQFF	TGCAGCGTTGAAGACCCTAAGCAGTTCTTC
TRBV20-1	TRBJ2-2	NA	NA	CSAKRLYAGELFF	TGCAGTGCTAAACGGCTTTACGCCGGGGAGCTGTTTTTT
TRBV18	TRBJ2-2	NA	once	CASSPLSQAGELFF	TGTGCCAGCTCACCACTAAGTCAGGCCGGGGAGCTGTTTTTT
TRBV20-1	TRBJ2-7	TRBD1	NA	CSATRPGQGLSNYEQYF	TGCAGTGCTACGCGACCGGGACAGGGCCTAAGCAACTACGAGCAGTACTTC
TRBV18	TRBJ1-2	NA	NA	CASSPEGRNYGYTF	TGTGCCAGCTCACCGGAGGGCAGGAACTATGGCTACACCTTC
TRBV6-5	TRBJ2-7	NA	NA	CASRFGTGEQYF	TGTGCCAGCAGATTCGGGACTGGCGAGCAGTACTTC
TRBV28	TRBJ2-5	NA	few	CASRPPGPGGTQYF	TGTGCCAGCAGACCTCCGGGACCGGGTGGGACCCAGTACTTC